The 22 T cell receptor beta chains below all came from one sample that was sequenced in a study of blood T cell repertoires in COVID-19. The table came from immunoSEQ multiplex PCR; TCRdb's copy has only in-frame clones and leaves some out. Of 150,000 to 180,000 clones in the sample, approximately 90% were seen once. Sequenced material: peripheral blood. The origin of the receptors is a woman aged 70-85 years with acute or convalescent COVID-19.

This clone turned up a few times. J is TRBJ2-3 and V is TRBV12-5; TRBD1 aligns across 11 bases. Trimming removed 5 bases from V and 4 bases from J; junction bases left unmatched: 11. This CDR3 is 17 amino acids long. The germline gives CDR1 LGHNT, CDR2 FRNRAP. CDR3 DNA: TGTGCTAGTGGTAAAAGCCTCGGACAGGGGGCTCCAGATACGCAGTATTTT. Translating it yields CASGKSLGQGAPDTQYF.

The J gene is TRBJ2-3, the V gene TRBV11-2; 13 nucleotides line up with TRBD2. Trimming cost V 5 bases and J 4 bases; bases outside gene matches: 12. This CDR3 contains 18 residues. Germline V gives CDR1 SGHAT, CDR2 FQNNGV. CDR3 DNA: TGTGCCAGCAGCCCCCGGACTAGCGGGGGTTTTAAATCAGATACGCAGTATTTT. Its translation is CASSPRTSGGFKSDTQYF.

This chain joins TRBV4-2 and TRBJ2-4, with D tentatively TRBD2 (5 bases). V was pared by 5 bases and J by 3 bases, with 14 bases between. Germline assignment: CDR1 LGHNA and CDR2 YNFKEQ. The CDR3 is made up of 15 amino acids. The chain's CDR3 is CASSTLGVVKNIQYF. CDR3 in DNA: TGTGCCAGCAGCACCCTCGGGGTCGTCAAAAACATTCAGTACTTC.

The chain carries TRBV6-5 and TRBJ1-2; tentatively, D is TRBD1 (6 bases). Germline V CDR1 and CDR2: MNHEY, SVGAGI. The CDR3 runs 15 residues. Trimming removed 2 bases at V and 8 bases at J, with 18 bases between. This CDR3 reads CASSYTGQLVDGYTF. In nucleotides, the CDR3 is TGTGCCAGCAGTTACACTGGACAGCTGGTCGACGGCTACACCTTC.

This rearrangement joins TRBV15 to TRBJ2-1; TRBD2 might be the D (5 bases). Germline V gives CDR1 LNHNV, CDR2 YYDKDF (reference sequence). The CDR3 runs to 14 residues. V lost 1 base and J 6 bases, leaving 10 bases between the germline ends. The CDR3 sequence is CATSRALDFNEQFF. The CDR3 nucleotides are TGTGCCACCAGCAGAGCACTAGATTTCAATGAGCAGTTCTTC.

The chain couples TRBV11-2 to TRBJ2-7; no clear D. Germline CDR1 reads SGHAT; CDR2 reads FQNNGV. The germline V and J ends were trimmed by 5 bases and 6 bases, with 14 bases remaining between them. This CDR3 has 13 residues. For the CDR3, the DNA is TGTGCCAGCAGCCCCAATTACTCGATCGAGCAGTACTTC. As protein: CASSPNYSIEQYF.

The genes are TRBV12-3 or TRBV12-4 and TRBJ1-2, with a weak D call TRBD1 (5 bases). Between the trimmed V and J ends, which lost 6 bases and 2 bases, there was a span of 10 bases. This CDR3 contains 13 residues. Written as DNA, the CDR3 is TGTGCCAGCAGCTACGACAGAAACTATGGCTACACCTTC. It is translated as CASSYDRNYGYTF.

The chain carries TRBV6-2 or TRBV6-3 and TRBJ1-1; D not certain. The germline gives CDR1 MNHEY, CDR2 SVGEGT. Trimming stripped 2 bases from V and 1 base from J, with 11 bases between. This CDR3 contains 15 residues. CDR3 sequence: CASSYGSTRNTEAFF. The CDR3 DNA reads as TGTGCCAGCAGTTACGGGTCGACAAGGAACACTGAAGCTTTCTTT.

The chain combines TRBV5-4 with TRBJ1-5, with a weak D call TRBD1 (5 bases). Per the germline V gene, CDR1 is SGHNT and CDR2 is YYREEE (reference sequence). The length of the CDR3 is 14 residues. Between the trimmed V and J ends, which lost 0 bases and 3 bases, there was a span of 7 bases. CDR3 nucleotide sequence: TGTGCCAGCAGCTTGGCGGGACTCAATCAGCCCCAGCATTTT. This codes for CASSLAGLNQPQHF.

V is TRBV5-4 and J is TRBJ2-1, with TRBD2 matching over 9 bases. The CDR3 totals 16 residues. Unmatched junction bases numbered 4, after V lost 1 base and J lost 2 bases. Germline assignment: CDR1 SGHNT and CDR2 YYREEE (reference sequence). CDR3 in amino acids: CASSLPAGGPYNEQFF. The CDR3 DNA reads TGTGCCAGCAGCTTGCCCGCGGGGGGGCCCTACAATGAGCAGTTCTTC.

Details on this clone: At the DNA level, this CDR3 is encoded by other sequences in the same sample as well. The rearrangement joins TRBV6-5 to TRBJ1-2, with a possible D match to TRBD1 (5 bases). V was shortened by 2 bases and J by 4 bases, with 8 bases between the two germline ends. The CDR3 is 13 residues long. The germline CDR1 and CDR2 sequences are MNHEY and SVGAGI. The CDR3 region is CASSYQGSYGYTF. CDR3 DNA sequence: TGTGCCAGCAGTTACCAGGGTTCCTATGGCTACACCTTC.

In this sample, this clone turned up once. The J gene is TRBJ2-3, the V gene TRBV5-1; D perhaps matches TRBD2 (5 bases). Germline V gene sequence: CDR1 SGHRS, CDR2 YFSETQ. The V and J ends lost 4 bases and 4 bases respectively, with 13 bases between them. CDR3 length equals 14 residues. CDR3 sequence (DNA): TGCGCCAGCAGCCGTGCCGGACTTTCAGATACGCAGTATTTT. The encoded protein is CASSRAGLSDTQYF.

This chain links TRBV5-1 with TRBJ1-2; D not certain. The CDR3 loop spans 13 amino acids. V lost 6 bases to trimming and J lost 8 bases, with 17 bases between them. Germline values: CDR1 SGHRS, CDR2 YFSETQ. In DNA form, the CDR3 reads TGCGCCAGCATGCTCAGCGGTAGTGGGGGCTACACCTTC. This encodes CASMLSGSGGYTF.

The sample holds a few counts of this clone. The V call is TRBV7-9, the J call TRBJ2-3, with D possibly matching TRBD1 (6 bases). CDR1 and CDR2 from the germline V gene are SEHNR and FQNEAQ (reference sequence). CDR3 size: 18 residues. Trimming left V 0 bases short and J 1 base short, with 17 bases between. The CDR3 coding sequence is TGTGCCAGCAGCTTAGCCTTAAGGACAGTTCTAGGCACAGATACGCAGTATTTT. This gives the protein CASSLALRTVLGTDTQYF.

The chain combines TRBV5-1 with TRBJ1-1; TRBD1 is a possible D gene (5 bases). This CDR3 has 15 residues. The germline gives CDR1 SGHRS, CDR2 YFSETQ. Between the trimmed V and J ends, which lost 3 bases and 5 bases, there was a span of 17 bases. CDR3 nucleotides: TGCGCCAGCAGCTCCAACAGGATTAGTGGGACTGAAGCTTTCTTT. This gives the protein CASSSNRISGTEAFF. The full variable domain, with the rest looked up from reference TRBV5-1 and TRBJ1-1, is KAGVTQTPRYLIKTRGQQVTLSCSPISGHRSVSWYQQTPGQGLQFLFEYFSETQRNKGNFPGRFSGRQFSNSRSEMNVSTLELGDSALYLCASSSNRISGTEAFFGQGTRLTVV.

The chain recombines TRBV6-4 with TRBJ2-3, with 10 bases matching TRBD1. The CDR3 is made up of 13 amino acids. Per the germline V gene, CDR1 is MRHNA and CDR2 is SNTAGT. The V and J ends lost 6 bases and 5 bases, in that order; junction bases with no gene match: 2. The CDR3: CASSGDRGDTQYF. In DNA form, the CDR3 reads TGTGCCAGCAGCGGGGACAGGGGAGATACGCAGTATTTT.

The chain recombines TRBV27 with TRBJ1-2, with no clear D. CDR3 length equals 14 residues. The V gene's germline CDR1 is MNHEY and CDR2 SMNVEV (reference sequence). Deletions cut 0 bases from V and 8 bases from J, with 13 bases between. In DNA form, the CDR3 reads TGTGCCAGCAGTTTATCTGAGGGAGTGGGAGGCTACACCTTC. Protein sequence: CASSLSEGVGGYTF.

The genes are TRBV7-2 and TRBJ1-2; D call uncertain. Germline CDR1 and CDR2: SGHTA and FQGNSA. The CDR3 runs to 17 residues. The V end was cut by 1 base, the J end by 0 bases, with 15 bases between. The CDR3 here is CASSLGPSGTSNYGYTF. The CDR3 DNA sequence: TGTGCCAGCAGCTTAGGGCCCTCAGGAACCTCTAACTATGGCTACACCTTC. Full variable domain (rest looked up from reference TRBV7-2 and TRBJ1-2): GAGVSQSPSNKVTEKGKDVELRCDPISGHTALYWYRQSLGQGLEFLIYFQGNSAPDKSGLPSDRFSAERTGGSVSTLTIQRTQQEDSAVYLCASSLGPSGTSNYGYTFGSGTRLTVV.

The chain combines TRBV30 with TRBJ2-5, with a possible D match to TRBD2 (5 bases). Trimming removed 2 bases at V and 3 bases at J, with 7 bases between. The germline V gene encodes CDR1 GTSNPN and CDR2 SVGIG (reference sequence). The CDR3 has 12 residues. The CDR3 protein is CAWSPGKETQYF. The CDR3 DNA is TGTGCCTGGAGTCCGGGGAAAGAGACCCAGTACTTC.

CDR3 protein: CASRAETGKFTDTQYF. The CDR3 bases are TGTGCCAGCAGGGCTGAGACAGGGAAGTTCACAGATACGCAGTATTTT. The chain couples TRBV2 to TRBJ2-3; 7 nucleotides agree with TRBD1. The CDR3 length is 16 residues. Germline-derived CDR1 and CDR2 are SNHLY and FYNNEI. J gave up 2 bases and V 6 bases, and 11 bases lay outside the gene matches. The full variable domain, in which reference TRBV2 and TRBJ2-3 provide the parts outside the CDR3, is EPEVTQTPSHQVTQMGQEVILRCVPISNHLYFYWYRQILGQKVEFLVSFYNNEISEKSEIFDDQFSVERPDGSNFTLKIRSTKLEDSAMYFCASRAETGKFTDTQYFGPGTRLTVL.

The chain recombines TRBV4-3 with TRBJ1-1; 8 bases fit TRBD1. Germline CDR1 is LGHNA and CDR2 is YSLEER. This CDR3 comprises 12 residues. J lost 1 base, V lost 9 bases, and 1 base had no gene match. Here the CDR3 DNA reads TGCGCCAGTACAGGGGGGAACACTGAAGCTTTCTTT. This codes for CASTGGNTEAFF.

V and J are TRBV12-2 and TRBJ2-2; TRBD2 is the table's D call, not checked against the DNA. TRBV12-2 is annotated as a pseudogene. There are 20 residues in the CDR3. The CDR3 reads CASRLAELGRRGPNTGELFF. In DNA, the CDR3 is TGTGCAAGTCGCTTAGCGGAGTTGGGTCGTCGAGGGCCGAACACCGGGGAGCTGTTTTTT.